The 18 T cell receptor beta chains below were found in one sample sequenced in a study of shared clonotypes between healthy human individuals. Libraries were prepared by immunoSEQ multiplex PCR; TCRdb keeps only in-frame clonotypes and omits some of them. Of over a million clones in the sample, roughly 96% were seen once. The sample comprised naive CD4+ T cells sorted from blood. Documented subset: CD45RA+ positively selected. The receptors stem from a man younger than 45 in good health.

The rearrangement uses TRBV5-6 and TRBJ2-7, with D maybe TRBD1 (6 bases). With 4 bases removed from V and 2 bases from J, the gap between germline ends came to 19 bases. This CDR3 comprises 16 residues. Looked up from germline, CDR1 is SGHDT and CDR2 is YYEEEE. As DNA, the CDR3 is TGTGCCAGCAGCACCCAGGACAGAATCCTAGCCTACGAGCAGTACTTC. The encoded protein is CASSTQDRILAYEQYF.

V and J are TRBV9 and TRBJ2-2, with 8 positions matching TRBD2. V was clipped by 0 bases and J by 4 bases; unmatched bases: 5. This CDR3 comprises 16 residues. The germline V gene encodes CDR1 SGDLS and CDR2 YYNGEE. The DNA for the CDR3 is TGTGCCAGCAGCGTAGCAAGCGGGAGCCGCACCGGGGAGCTGTTTTTT. Its protein product is CASSVASGSRTGELFF.

This clone was found once. The V and J genes are TRBV5-1 and TRBJ1-3; 7 bases match TRBD1. This CDR3 spans 15 amino acids. Germline assignment: CDR1 SGHRS and CDR2 YFSETQ. V was clipped by 3 bases and J by 7 bases; unmatched bases: 10. CDR3: CASSSSGTEANTIYF. In DNA, the CDR3 is TGCGCCAGCAGCTCATCCGGGACAGAGGCCAACACCATATATTTT.

The chain has TRBV7-2 and TRBJ1-4; D might be TRBD1 (5 bases). Looked up from germline, CDR1 is SGHTA and CDR2 is FQGNSA. Trimming took 5 bases from V and 5 from J, leaving 18 bases between them. The CDR3 totals 16 residues. The DNA for the CDR3 is TGTGCCAGCAGCCGGCGATTGCAGGGTGGGAATGAAAAACTGTTTTTT. It yields the protein CASSRRLQGGNEKLFF.

Only one count was recorded for this clone. This chain joins TRBV19 and TRBJ1-1, with 7 bases matching TRBD1. Germline loops: CDR1 LNHDA, CDR2 SQIVND (reference sequence). The CDR3 has 15 amino acids. Trimming at V came to 5 bases and at J to 4 bases, leaving 10 bases not matched to a gene. The CDR3, as DNA: TGTGCCAGTAGTTTCCACGACAGGGAGAGCACTGAAGCTTTCTTT. Its protein is CASSFHDRESTEAFF.

V gene TRBV5-6 combines with J gene TRBJ2-4, with D uncertain. The CDR3 is 14 amino acids. CDR1 is SGHDT, CDR2 YYEEEE, per germline. Between the trimmed V and J ends, which lost 6 bases and 0 bases, there was a span of 10 bases. The CDR3 is CASTPRVAKNIQYF. In DNA, the CDR3 is TGTGCCAGCACCCCCCGGGTAGCCAAAAACATTCAGTACTTC. The variable domain in full, completed from reference TRBV5-6 and TRBJ2-4, reads DAGVTQSPTHLIKTRGQQVTLRCSPKSGHDTVSWYQQALGQGPQFIFQYYEEEERQRGNFPDRFSGHQFPNYSSELNVNALLLGDSALYLCASTPRVAKNIQYFGAGTRLSVL.

V gene TRBV28 combines with J gene TRBJ2-7; maybe TRBD2 (6 bases). The CDR3 length is 14 residues. CDR1 is MDHEN and CDR2 is SYDVKM in the germline V gene. The V gene lost 6 bases and the J gene lost 4 bases, with 16 bases spanning the gap. CDR3 region: CASRPGGIEYEQYF. CDR3 DNA sequence: TGTGCCAGCAGGCCGGGCGGGATCGAGTACGAGCAGTACTTC.

This chain links TRBV2 with TRBJ1-1, with 8 bases identical to TRBD1. Germline-derived CDR1 and CDR2 are SNHLY and FYNNEI. The CDR3 runs 12 residues. The V segment lost 6 bases and the J segment 10 bases; nucleotides outside the gene matches: 7. CDR3 amino acids: CASSGQGNGAFF. The CDR3 DNA sequence: TGTGCCAGCAGCGGACAGGGCAACGGAGCTTTCTTT.

This clone was counted once. V gene TRBV6-1 combines with J gene TRBJ2-1; maybe TRBD1 (5 bases). Germline V gene lookup returns CDR1 MNHNS and CDR2 SASEGT. The CDR3 has 14 amino acids. V shed 1 base and J shed 8 bases, with 12 bases lying between them. The CDR3 protein is CASSEEAGRHEQFF. CDR3 nucleotide sequence: TGTGCCAGCAGTGAAGAGGCAGGGCGGCATGAGCAGTTCTTC.

The table lists this clone with a count of one. The chain recombines TRBV28 with TRBJ1-5; TRBD1 agrees at 7 bases. The CDR3 spans 16 residues. The germline V gene encodes CDR1 MDHEN and CDR2 SYDVKM. V dropped 7 bases and J dropped 3; count of bases not matched to a gene: 12. The CDR3 DNA reads TGTGCCAGCACTCCTGTGGGCAGGGGGTCCAATCAGCCCCAGCATTTT. Amino acids: CASTPVGRGSNQPQHF. Complete variable domain (other parts from reference TRBV28 and TRBJ1-5): DVKVTQSSRYLVKRTGEKVFLECVQDMDHENMFWYRQDPGLGLRLIYFSYDVKMKEKGDIPEGYSVSREKKERFSLILESASTNQTSMYLCASTPVGRGSNQPQHFGDGTRLSIL.

The chain carries TRBV6-1 and TRBJ1-1; 11 nucleotides align to TRBD1. Germline lookup yields CDR1 MNHNS and CDR2 SASEGT. J was trimmed by 5 bases and V by 8 bases; bases with no gene match: 10. This CDR3 spans 15 amino acids. The DNA for the CDR3 is TGTGCCAGCCTCCGGGACAGGGGGGTGCGGACTGAAGCTTTCTTT. Residues: CASLRDRGVRTEAFF.

The chain has TRBV5-1 and TRBJ1-4; no reliable D call. Trimming cost V 4 bases and J 4 bases, with 11 bases left between them. The length of the CDR3 is 14 residues. Germline V gives CDR1 SGHRS, CDR2 YFSETQ. DNA for the CDR3: TGCGCCAGCAGCAAGGACGGGGTTAATGAAAAACTGTTTTTT. Protein product: CASSKDGVNEKLFF.

This chain uses TRBV29-1 with TRBJ1-1; D is ambiguous. From germline, CDR1 is SQVTM and CDR2 ANQGSEA. This CDR3 region has 11 residues. Trimming removed 4 bases at V and 1 base at J, with 4 bases between. DNA for the CDR3: TGCAGCGTTGCAAAGAACACTGAAGCTTTCTTT. Translated, it gives CSVAKNTEAFF.

V gene TRBV20-1 combines with J gene TRBJ1-2; D remains unclear. The CDR3 runs to 11 residues. Germline V lookup: CDR1 DFQATT, CDR2 SNEGSKA (reference sequence). Trimming left V 3 bases short and J 8 bases short, with 10 bases between. The CDR3 nucleotides read TGCAGTGCTAGGCGGGGAGACGGCTACACCTTC. Its translation is CSARRGDGYTF.

The J gene is TRBJ2-1, the V gene TRBV5-4; TRBD2 aligns across 7 bases. With V trimmed by 4 bases and J by 7 bases, 5 bases remained unmatched. The CDR3 has 13 amino acids. Per the germline V gene, CDR1 is SGHNT and CDR2 is YYREEE (reference sequence). CDR3 DNA sequence: TGTGCCAGCAGCACCCGACTAGCAAATGAGCAGTTCTTC. It translates to CASSTRLANEQFF.

This chain links TRBV2 with TRBJ2-4, with D unclear. The germline gives CDR1 SNHLY, CDR2 FYNNEI. With 3 bases removed from V and 16 bases from J, the gap between germline ends came to 13 bases. The CDR3 sequence is 11 residues long. The CDR3 loop is CASSELRRVYF. The CDR3 coding sequence is TGTGCCAGCAGTGAGCTTCGACGCGTCTACTTC.

The V gene is TRBV5-1, the J gene TRBJ1-4; perhaps TRBD1 as D (6 bases). Between the trimmed V and J ends, which lost 4 bases and 7 bases, there was a span of 20 bases. Germline lookup yields CDR1 SGHRS and CDR2 YFSETQ. The CDR3 runs 16 residues. DNA of the CDR3: TGCGCCAGCAGCAAAGGGACACTGAATCCTACTGAAAAACTGTTTTTT. It encodes CASSKGTLNPTEKLFF.

The chain uses TRBV4-1 and TRBJ2-3; tentatively, D is TRBD1 (5 bases). V lost 0 bases and J lost 4, with 8 bases in between. The germline V gene has CDR1 MGHRA and CDR2 YSYEKL. CDR3 length: 14 residues. The CDR3 nucleotides are TGCGCCAGCAGCCAAGATTGGGGCCCAGATACGCAGTATTTT. Translating it yields CASSQDWGPDTQYF.